A selection of T cell receptor beta chains follows, all from one sample in a study of blood T cells in healthy people across ages. Using its own MiXCR run on the 5' RACE reads, TCRdb lists one record per CDR3 protein. The top ten clones hold 20% to 25% of a sample with nearly 1 million distinct CDR3 sequences, roughly half of them seen once. The sample consisted of blood. The receptors were gathered from a woman in her fifties or sixties in good health. Each CDR3 is given with its conserved first and last residue. D genes are given only for firm matches. Some rows have no size entry. The others give once, few or many, or a class for an expanded clone.

v_gene	abundance	j_gene	d_gene	CDR3aa	CDR3nt
TRBV7-9	-	TRBJ2-7	-	CASSFISSYEQYF	TGTGCCAGCAGCTTTATCAGCTCCTACGAGCAGTACTTC
TRBV12-3/TRBV12-4	few	TRBJ2-5	-	CASSLVPRGKEYF	TGTGCCAGCAGTTTAGTCCCCCGGGGTAAGGAGTACTTC
TRBV11-2	-	TRBJ2-7	-	CASSRNTILEWRPYEQYF	TGTGCCAGCAGCCGAAATACAATCCTTGAGTGGCGCCCCTACGAGCAGTACTTC
TRBV30	-	TRBJ2-5	-	CAWEMGREETQYF	TGTGCCTGGGAGATGGGCAGGGAAGAGACCCAGTACTTC
TRBV20-1	-	TRBJ2-1	-	CSARDWRGQNNEQFF	TGCAGTGCTAGAGATTGGCGGGGGCAGAACAATGAGCAGTTCTTC
TRBV5-1	-	TRBJ2-5	-	CASSSGRSLGTQYF	TGCGCCAGCAGCTCGGGACGGAGCTTGGGGACCCAGTACTTC
TRBV28	few	TRBJ2-7	-	CASRPGLPFTYEQYF	TGTGCCAGCAGGCCGGGACTCCCCTTTACCTACGAGCAGTACTTC
TRBV7-9	-	TRBJ2-7	TRBD1	CASSLSGQQTYEQYF	TGTGCCAGCAGCTTGTCGGGACAGCAAACCTACGAGCAGTACTTC
TRBV15	-	TRBJ2-5	TRBD2	CATRDLLAGGETQYF	TGTGCCACCAGGGATCTACTAGCGGGAGGGGAGACCCAGTACTTC
TRBV5-1	-	TRBJ2-1	TRBD1	CASSLWDRGQPAYNEQFF	TGCGCCAGCAGCTTATGGGACAGGGGGCAGCCAGCCTACAATGAGCAGTTCTTC
TRBV7-9	-	TRBJ2-3	TRBD1	CASSLLGTGRYTDTQYF	TGTGCCAGCAGCTTATTGGGGACAGGGAGGTACACAGATACGCAGTATTTT
TRBV2	-	TRBJ1-2	-	CASSEQGGYGYTF	TGTGCCAGCAGTGAACAGGGTGGCTATGGCTACACCTTC
TRBV24-1	few	TRBJ2-7	-	CATSDGRAYEQYF	TGTGCCACCAGTGATGGCAGGGCCTACGAGCAGTACTTC
TRBV7-2	-	TRBJ2-1	-	CASSLTNGSNNEQFF	TGTGCCAGCAGCCTCACTAACGGGAGTAACAATGAGCAGTTCTTC
TRBV20-1	few	TRBJ2-1	-	CSALTSSYNEQFF	TGCAGTGCCCTCACTAGTTCCTACAATGAGCAGTTCTTC
TRBV10-3	-	TRBJ2-1	TRBD2	CAIGNTGLDLSEQFF	TGTGCCATCGGGAACACGGGACTAGACTTATCTGAGCAGTTCTTC
TRBV7-8	-	TRBJ2-3	TRBD2	CASSIQGLAGDTQYF	TGTGCCAGCAGCATACAGGGACTAGCGGGAGATACGCAGTATTTT
TRBV2	-	TRBJ2-2	TRBD2	CASSDFGLAGNQNTGELFF	TGTGCCAGCAGTGATTTTGGACTAGCGGGAAATCAGAACACCGGGGAGCTGTTTTTT
TRBV12-3/TRBV12-4	few	TRBJ2-7	TRBD1	CASSSRDRHSYEQYF	TGTGCCAGCAGTTCTCGGGACAGGCACTCCTACGAGCAGTACTTC
TRBV7-3	-	TRBJ1-6	-	CASSLNGTPGLPLHF	TGTGCCAGCAGCTTAAACGGGACGCCAGGCCTTCCCCTCCACTTT
TRBV4-2	few	TRBJ2-3	TRBD2	CASSQRAGGATQYTQYF	TGTGCCAGCAGCCAACGGGCGGGAGGTGCTACACAATATACGCAGTATTTT
TRBV10-3	few	TRBJ2-1	TRBD2	CAISGGLAESNEQFF	TGTGCCATCTCAGGGGGACTAGCGGAAAGCAATGAGCAGTTCTTC
TRBV7-9	once	TRBJ2-7	-	CASHPGDTAYNEQYF	TGTGCCTCCCATCCCGGGGACACGGCCTACAATGAGCAGTACTTC
TRBV29-1	-	TRBJ2-1	TRBD1	CSASRGQGSSSSYNGQFF	TGCAGCGCTTCGAGGGGGCAGGGGTCATCGAGCTCCTACAATGGGCAGTTCTTC
TRBV7-9	once	TRBJ1-1	-	CASSLTSTGTEAFF	TGTGCCAGCAGCTTAACATCAACAGGCACTGAAGCTTTCTTT
TRBV4-1	-	TRBJ1-1	TRBD1	CASSQDLGTGNTEAFF	TGCGCCAGCAGCCAAGATCTTGGGACAGGGAACACTGAAGCTTTCTTT
TRBV5-1	-	TRBJ2-1	-	CASAGQLNEGQFF	TGCGCCTCGGCGGGACAGCTCAATGAGGGGCAGTTCTTC
TRBV28	-	TRBJ1-1	TRBD1	CGVGTGTNTEAFF	TGTGGGGTCGGGACAGGGACTAACACTGAAGCTTTCTTT
TRBV30	-	TRBJ1-2	TRBD1	CAWSVGQGGRYGYTF	TGTGCCTGGAGTGTAGGGCAGGGGGGTCGTTATGGCTACACCTTC
TRBV12-3/TRBV12-4	-	TRBJ2-7	-	CASSLSGSLGSYEQYF	TGTGCCAGCAGTTTGTCCGGGAGTCTGGGATCCTACGAGCAGTACTTC
TRBV2	few	TRBJ2-7	-	CASSESGRKSSYEQYF	TGTGCCAGCAGTGAAAGCGGGCGGAAGAGCTCCTACGAGCAGTACTTC
TRBV28	-	TRBJ2-5	-	CASRYRGGRETQYF	TGTGCCAGCAGGTACAGGGGGGGACGGGAGACCCAGTACTTC
TRBV14	-	TRBJ2-4	-	CASSQAVLENIQYF	TGTGCCAGCAGCCAAGCAGTACTGGAGAACATTCAGTACTTC
TRBV20-1	-	TRBJ2-7	TRBD2	CSALVPSGSHEQYF	TGCAGTGCCCTCGTCCCCAGCGGGAGCCACGAGCAGTACTTC
TRBV7-2	-	TRBJ2-3	-	CASSPGVECKQYF	TGTGCCAGCAGCCCCGGGGTGGAATGCAAGCAGTATTTT
TRBV4-1	-	TRBJ2-3	TRBD2	CASRYPGGRAADTQYF	TGCGCCAGCCGGTATCCTGGCGGGAGGGCCGCAGATACGCAGTATTTT
TRBV3-1	-	TRBJ2-7	TRBD2	CASSPQGRLAKNYEQYF	TGTGCCAGCAGCCCCCAAGGGAGACTAGCGAAGAACTACGAGCAGTACTTC
TRBV6-2/TRBV6-3	-	TRBJ2-7	TRBD1	CASSRPGQGTNEQYF	TGTGCCAGCAGTAGACCGGGACAGGGGACCAACGAGCAGTACTTC
TRBV12-3/TRBV12-4	few	TRBJ2-3	-	CASRQSATSTDTQYF	TGTGCCAGCAGACAGTCGGCCACTAGCACAGATACGCAGTATTTT
TRBV4-1	-	TRBJ1-4	-	CASSQGRWETGLFF	TGCGCCAGCAGCCAAGGGAGGTGGGAAACTGGACTGTTTTTT
TRBV12-3/TRBV12-4	few	TRBJ2-7	-	CASSLSELGEQYF	TGTGCCAGCAGTTTATCGGAGCTGGGCGAGCAGTACTTC
TRBV14	-	TRBJ2-7	TRBD2	CASSQERRERSYEQYF	TGTGCCAGCAGCCAAGAAAGGCGGGAGCGCTCCTACGAGCAGTACTTC
TRBV27	-	TRBJ2-3	-	CASSELLPRGLTDTQYF	TGTGCCAGCAGCGAACTACTCCCCCGGGGGTTGACAGATACGCAGTATTTT
TRBV7-9	-	TRBJ1-2	-	CASSIDSYGYTF	TGTGCCAGCAGCATCGACAGCTATGGCTACACCTTC
TRBV2	-	TRBJ2-7	-	CASSEYHEQYF	TGTGCCAGCAGTGAATATCACGAGCAGTACTTC
TRBV7-9	few	TRBJ2-7	-	CASSSTWDRLGEQYF	TGTGCCAGCAGCTCTACGTGGGACCGCCTGGGGGAGCAGTACTTC
TRBV5-5	few	TRBJ2-1	-	CASSLLGPSYNEQFF	TGTGCCAGCAGCTTGTTGGGACCATCCTACAATGAGCAGTTCTTC
TRBV12-3/TRBV12-4	-	TRBJ2-7	-	CASSLTPGEPYEQYF	TGTGCCAGCAGTTTGACCCCAGGGGAGCCCTACGAGCAGTACTTC
TRBV20-1	-	TRBJ1-2	TRBD1	CSARDLDREVYGYTF	TGCAGTGCTAGAGATTTAGACAGGGAGGTCTATGGCTACACCTTC
TRBV4-1	-	TRBJ2-1	TRBD2	CASSRATSGTGYEQFF	TGCGCCAGCAGCCGAGCAACTAGCGGGACTGGCTATGAGCAGTTCTTC